A selection of T cell receptor beta chains follows, all from one sample in a study of a mutant IDH1 vaccine in newly diagnosed glioma. These receptors' targets are unknown. Profiled with immunoSEQ multiplex PCR; TCRdb holds only in-frame clones, not every one. The data show under 85,000 clones, approximately 85% seen once. This specimen was PBMCs, taken from a glioma patient whose treatment included an IDH1 peptide vaccine. All receptors derive from a woman between 50 and 59 years old with glioma. CDR3s include the opening cysteine and the closing phenylalanine or tryptophan. A D gene is named only where the DNA matches it firmly. Expanded clones are given a class, and other clones once, few, many or no size at all.

clone_size: few; d_call: TRBD1; j_call: TRBJ1-3; v_call: TRBV30; cdr3_aa: CAWHRDRGTGNTIYF; cdr3_nt: TGTGCCTGGCACCGGGACAGGGGTACTGGAAACACCATATATTTT
clone_size: .; d_call: .; j_call: TRBJ2-2; v_call: TRBV5-1; cdr3_aa: CASSRTGGGDIGELFF; cdr3_nt: TGCGCCAGCAGCAGGACAGGCGGCGGGGACATCGGGGAGCTGTTTTTT
clone_size: once; d_call: TRBD1; j_call: TRBJ2-3; v_call: TRBV5-4; cdr3_aa: CASSWATGLTDTQYF; cdr3_nt: TGTGCCAGCAGCTGGGCGACAGGGTTGACAGATACGCAGTATTTT
clone_size: few; d_call: .; j_call: TRBJ2-7; v_call: TRBV5-1; cdr3_aa: CASTLSGTDEQYF; cdr3_nt: TGCGCCAGCACGTTGTCCGGGACGGACGAGCAGTACTTC
clone_size: .; d_call: TRBD2; j_call: TRBJ2-7; v_call: TRBV9; cdr3_aa: CASSVTSRAGGVYEQYF; cdr3_nt: TGTGCCAGCAGCGTAACTTCTCGAGCGGGAGGGGTCTACGAGCAGTACTTC
clone_size: .; d_call: .; j_call: TRBJ1-2; v_call: TRBV28; cdr3_aa: CASSPDYGYTF; cdr3_nt: TGTGCCAGCAGTCCGGACTATGGCTACACCTTC
clone_size: .; d_call: TRBD1; j_call: TRBJ2-1; v_call: TRBV7-3; cdr3_aa: CASSWDRSSYNEQFF; cdr3_nt: TGTGCCAGCAGCTGGGACAGGAGCTCCTACAATGAGCAGTTCTTC
clone_size: .; d_call: .; j_call: TRBJ2-5; v_call: TRBV7-2; cdr3_aa: CASSLEWAEEKQYF; cdr3_nt: TGTGCCAGCAGCTTAGAATGGGCCGAAGAGAAGCAGTACTTC
clone_size: .; d_call: TRBD2; j_call: TRBJ2-3; v_call: TRBV2; cdr3_aa: CASSVVAGTTDTQYF; cdr3_nt: TGTGCCAGCAGTGTTGTAGCGGGGACCACAGATACGCAGTATTTT
clone_size: .; d_call: TRBD1; j_call: TRBJ1-6; v_call: TRBV5-4; cdr3_aa: CASSLGTGVSPLHF; cdr3_nt: TGTGCCAGCAGCTTAGGGACAGGGGTTTCACCCCTCCACTTT
clone_size: .; d_call: .; j_call: TRBJ1-2; v_call: TRBV6-1; cdr3_aa: CASSYQAGYTF; cdr3_nt: TGTGCCAGCAGTTACCAGGCTGGCTACACCTTC
clone_size: .; d_call: TRBD2; j_call: TRBJ2-7; v_call: TRBV9; cdr3_aa: CASSEEGLAGSYEQYF; cdr3_nt: TGTGCCAGCAGCGAGGAGGGACTAGCGGGATCCTACGAGCAGTACTTC
clone_size: .; d_call: .; j_call: TRBJ2-2; v_call: TRBV9; cdr3_aa: CASSVVPSSGELFF; cdr3_nt: TGTGCCAGCAGCGTAGTACCAAGTTCCGGGGAGCTGTTTTTT
clone_size: .; d_call: TRBD2; j_call: TRBJ2-3; v_call: TRBV30; cdr3_aa: CAWSVGGGSADTQYF; cdr3_nt: TGTGCCTGGAGTGTAGGCGGCGGGAGCGCAGATACGCAGTATTTT
clone_size: .; d_call: .; j_call: TRBJ2-3; v_call: TRBV5-4; cdr3_aa: CASSPGQLTDTQYF; cdr3_nt: TGTGCCAGCAGCCCGGGACAACTCACAGATACGCAGTATTTT
clone_size: .; d_call: .; j_call: TRBJ2-5; v_call: TRBV28; cdr3_aa: CASIQGSSQETQYF; cdr3_nt: TGTGCCAGCATTCAGGGGTCTTCCCAAGAGACCCAGTACTTC
clone_size: .; d_call: .; j_call: TRBJ1-4; v_call: TRBV28; cdr3_aa: CASSFGQGRGWDEKLFF; cdr3_nt: TGTGCCAGCAGTTTCGGGCAGGGCAGGGGTTGGGATGAAAAACTGTTTTTT
clone_size: once; d_call: TRBD2; j_call: TRBJ2-3; v_call: TRBV6-1; cdr3_aa: CASIISGRDGTQYF; cdr3_nt: TGTGCCAGCATAATCAGCGGGAGGGATGGTACGCAGTATTTT
clone_size: .; d_call: TRBD1; j_call: TRBJ1-4; v_call: TRBV5-6; cdr3_aa: CASSTGTGGVEKLFF; cdr3_nt: TGTGCCAGCAGCACCGGGACAGGGGGCGTTGAAAAACTGTTTTTT
clone_size: .; d_call: .; j_call: TRBJ1-2; v_call: TRBV6-5; cdr3_aa: CASSSPGLVYGYTF; cdr3_nt: TGTGCCAGCAGTAGTCCGGGACTGGTCTATGGCTACACCTTC
clone_size: .; d_call: TRBD2; j_call: TRBJ2-7; v_call: TRBV7-9; cdr3_aa: CASRPGTSGFSYEQYF; cdr3_nt: TGTGCCAGCAGACCTGGGACTAGCGGGTTTTCCTACGAGCAGTACTTC
clone_size: .; d_call: .; j_call: TRBJ2-2; v_call: TRBV7-3; cdr3_aa: CASSLNTGVITGELFF; cdr3_nt: TGTGCCAGCAGCTTAAATACGGGAGTTATCACCGGGGAGCTGTTTTTT
clone_size: .; d_call: .; j_call: TRBJ2-7; v_call: TRBV10-3; cdr3_aa: CAISESVGAKQYF; cdr3_nt: TGTGCCATCAGTGAGTCGGTAGGGGCGAAGCAGTACTTC
clone_size: .; d_call: .; j_call: TRBJ1-1; v_call: TRBV15; cdr3_aa: CATSRDLLGVAFF; cdr3_nt: TGTGCCACCAGCAGAGATCTCTTGGGGGTTGCTTTCTTT
clone_size: .; d_call: TRBD1; j_call: TRBJ2-2; v_call: TRBV4-1; cdr3_aa: CASSQEAYRGGELFF; cdr3_nt: TGCGCCAGCAGCCAAGAGGCCTACAGGGGCGGGGAGCTGTTTTTT
clone_size: .; d_call: .; j_call: TRBJ2-2; v_call: TRBV27; cdr3_aa: CASSLAGELFF; cdr3_nt: TGTGCCAGCAGTTTAGCCGGGGAGCTGTTTTTT
clone_size: .; d_call: .; j_call: TRBJ2-5; v_call: TRBV9; cdr3_aa: CASSVDETQYF; cdr3_nt: TGTGCCAGCAGCGTAGACGAGACCCAGTACTTC
clone_size: .; d_call: .; j_call: TRBJ2-1; v_call: TRBV27; cdr3_aa: CASSVTLNNEQFF; cdr3_nt: TGTGCCAGCAGTGTTACCCTTAACAATGAGCAGTTCTTC
clone_size: few; d_call: .; j_call: TRBJ1-1; v_call: TRBV19; cdr3_aa: CASRHTEAFF; cdr3_nt: TGTGCCAGTAGGCACACTGAAGCTTTCTTT
clone_size: .; d_call: .; j_call: TRBJ2-7; v_call: TRBV7-9; cdr3_aa: CASSASYEQYF; cdr3_nt: TGTGCCAGCAGCGCCTCCTACGAGCAGTACTTC
clone_size: .; d_call: TRBD2; j_call: TRBJ2-7; v_call: TRBV5-1; cdr3_aa: CASSLGAGARYEQYF; cdr3_nt: TGCGCCAGCAGCTTGGGAGCGGGAGCCAGATACGAGCAGTACTTC
clone_size: .; d_call: .; j_call: TRBJ2-7; v_call: TRBV5-1; cdr3_aa: CASSPPQGSPYEQYF; cdr3_nt: TGCGCCAGCAGCCCGCCCCAAGGATCCCCCTACGAGCAGTACTTC
clone_size: once; d_call: .; j_call: TRBJ2-3; v_call: TRBV6-5; cdr3_aa: CASRSMSADTQYF; cdr3_nt: TGTGCCAGCAGGTCCATGAGTGCAGATACGCAGTATTTT
clone_size: .; d_call: .; j_call: TRBJ2-5; v_call: TRBV9; cdr3_aa: CASSVVGGETQYF; cdr3_nt: TGTGCCAGCAGCGTAGTCGGAGGAGAGACCCAGTACTTC
clone_size: once; d_call: .; j_call: TRBJ1-5; v_call: TRBV19; cdr3_aa: CASSIGWVSGYSNQPQHF; cdr3_nt: TGTGCCAGTAGTATAGGGTGGGTTTCCGGGTATAGCAATCAGCCCCAGCATTTT
clone_size: .; d_call: TRBD2; j_call: TRBJ2-3; v_call: TRBV5-4; cdr3_aa: CASSSGAGAGTDTQYF; cdr3_nt: TGTGCCAGCAGCTCGGGAGCGGGAGCCGGCACAGATACGCAGTATTTT
clone_size: .; d_call: .; j_call: TRBJ2-7; v_call: TRBV27; cdr3_aa: CASSLSSYTPYEQYF; cdr3_nt: TGTGCCAGCAGTTTATCCAGCTACACCCCCTACGAGCAGTACTTC
clone_size: .; d_call: TRBD2; j_call: TRBJ2-3; v_call: TRBV27; cdr3_aa: CASSLFGLAGTTDTQYF; cdr3_nt: TGTGCCAGCAGTTTATTCGGGCTAGCGGGGACCACAGATACGCAGTATTTT
clone_size: few; d_call: .; j_call: TRBJ2-7; v_call: TRBV19; cdr3_aa: CASSPTAAYEQYF; cdr3_nt: TGTGCCAGTAGTCCGACAGCCGCCTACGAGCAGTACTTC
clone_size: .; d_call: .; j_call: TRBJ2-5; v_call: TRBV5-1; cdr3_aa: CASSLASGTNQETQYF; cdr3_nt: TGCGCCAGCAGCTTGGCCTCGGGAACAAACCAAGAGACCCAGTACTTC
clone_size: .; d_call: TRBD1; j_call: TRBJ2-2; v_call: TRBV30; cdr3_aa: CAYHRGPNTGELFF; cdr3_nt: TGTGCCTATCACAGGGGGCCAAACACCGGGGAGCTGTTTTTT
clone_size: .; d_call: .; j_call: TRBJ1-5; v_call: TRBV7-2; cdr3_aa: CASSIGGGRSNQPQHF; cdr3_nt: TGTGCCAGCAGCATCGGCGGGGGGCGAAGCAATCAGCCCCAGCATTTT
clone_size: .; d_call: .; j_call: TRBJ2-2; v_call: TRBV18; cdr3_aa: CASSPNRENTGELFF; cdr3_nt: TGTGCCAGCTCACCGAATAGGGAGAACACCGGGGAGCTGTTTTTT
clone_size: once; d_call: .; j_call: TRBJ2-7; v_call: TRBV28; cdr3_aa: CASSDLVGNYEQYF; cdr3_nt: TGTGCCAGCAGCGATTTGGTGGGGAACTACGAGCAGTACTTC
clone_size: .; d_call: .; j_call: TRBJ2-7; v_call: TRBV7-9; cdr3_aa: CASSSFGTLYEQYF; cdr3_nt: TGTGCCAGCAGCTCCTTCGGGACCCTATACGAGCAGTACTTC